Each of the 17 T cell receptor beta chains below was sequenced from the same sample in a study of blood T cell repertoires in COVID-19. Sequenced by immunoSEQ multiplex PCR; TCRdb stores in-frame clones only, minus some. The profile shows 150,000 to 200,000 clones, more than 80% of them singletons. Material: peripheral blood. The receptors come from a man between 45 and 60 years old with acute or convalescent COVID-19.

This clone occurred once. The rearrangement uses TRBV25-1 and TRBJ2-1; perhaps TRBD2 as D (5 bases). V lost 5 bases and J 1 base, leaving 12 bases between the germline ends. The CDR3 totals 15 residues. Looked up from germline, CDR1 is MGHDK and CDR2 is SYGVNS. The CDR3 is CASSSGGPSYNEQFF. In DNA form, the CDR3 reads TGTGCCAGCAGTTCGGGCGGGCCTTCCTACAATGAGCAGTTCTTC.

J is TRBJ1-1 and V is TRBV12-5; D is unclear. Germline lookup yields CDR1 LGHNT and CDR2 FRNRAP. The V end was cut by 1 base, the J end by 10 bases, with 16 bases between. The CDR3 is 14 residues long. As DNA, the CDR3 is TGTGCTAGTGGTTTGGGAGGCGCGGGCAGGACAGCTTTCTTT. Translating it yields CASGLGGAGRTAFF.

The chain carries TRBV28 and TRBJ1-4; D not certain. There are 14 residues in the CDR3. Germline loops: CDR1 MDHEN, CDR2 SYDVKM. V dropped 9 bases and J dropped 0 bases, with 11 bases sitting between them. The CDR3, as DNA: TGTGCCAGTAGCCAAGGTGCAACTAATGAAAAACTGTTTTTT. Its protein is CASSQGATNEKLFF.

CDR3 amino acids: CATSYRGYEQYF. The CDR3 DNA reads as TGTGCCACCAGCTACAGGGGTTACGAGCAGTACTTC. V and J are TRBV15 and TRBJ2-7; 7 bases are a match to TRBD1. After removal of 5 bases from V and 4 bases from J, the junction contained 2 bases not matched to a gene. The CDR3 sequence is 12 residues long. Looked up from germline, CDR1 is LNHNV and CDR2 is YYDKDF (reference sequence).

V gene TRBV5-6 combines with J gene TRBJ2-1, with D perhaps TRBD2 (6 bases). There are 14 residues in the CDR3. V gave up 4 bases and J gave up 9 bases, with 17 bases separating them. Germline values: CDR1 SGHDT, CDR2 YYEEEE. This CDR3 is CASSRGDAGSEQFF. The CDR3 nucleotides are TGTGCCAGCAGCCGGGGCGACGCCGGGAGTGAGCAGTTCTTC.

This rearrangement joins TRBV28 to TRBJ2-2; 13 bases match TRBD2. J was trimmed by 2 bases and V by 3 bases; bases with no gene match: 6. Per the germline V gene, CDR1 is MDHEN and CDR2 is SYDVKM. The CDR3 extends over 18 amino acids. Here the CDR3 reads CASSLSGLAGANTGELFF. For the CDR3, the DNA is TGTGCCAGCAGTTTGAGTGGACTAGCGGGAGCTAACACCGGGGAGCTGTTTTTT.

V usage is TRBV3-1 (or the pseudogene TRBV3-2) and J usage is TRBJ2-7; 10 nucleotides line up with TRBD1. Looked up from germline, CDR1 is LGHDT and CDR2 is YNNKEL (reference sequence). The CDR3 is made up of 16 amino acids. V was clipped by 2 bases and J by 1 base; unmatched bases: 5. The CDR3 loop reads CASSQLGTGASYEQYF. Here the CDR3 DNA reads TGTGCCAGCAGCCAACTCGGGACAGGGGCATCCTACGAGCAGTACTTC.

This chain joins TRBV7-2 and TRBJ2-2; 7 nucleotides line up with TRBD2. Germline-derived CDR1 and CDR2 are SGHTA and FQGNSA. This CDR3 has 16 residues. The trim removed 1 base at V and 5 bases at J, leaving 7 bases unmatched. CDR3 in DNA: TGTGCCAGCAGCTTAGTCGAAGGACTAGGGACCGGGGAGCTGTTTTTT. Translation: CASSLVEGLGTGELFF. The variable domain in full, completed from reference TRBV7-2 and TRBJ2-2, reads GAGVSQSPSNKVTEKGKDVELRCDPISGHTALYWYRQSLGQGLEFLIYFQGNSAPDKSGLPSDRFSAERTGGSVSTLTIQRTQQEDSAVYLCASSLVEGLGTGELFFGEGSRLTVL.

This chain links TRBV6-6 with TRBJ2-3; D gene uncertain. V lost 6 bases, J lost 6 bases, and 10 bases lay in between. Germline V gene lookup returns CDR1 MNHNY and CDR2 SVGAGI (reference sequence). The CDR3 covers 12 residues. The CDR3, as DNA: TGTGCCAGCAGCCTAATCGGGGATACGCAGTATTTT. It translates to CASSLIGDTQYF.

J is TRBJ2-5 and V is TRBV6-4; TRBD2 agrees at 12 bases. Germline values: CDR1 MRHNA, CDR2 SNTAGT. The CDR3 consists of 16 residues. The ends lost 0 bases at V and 4 bases at J; junction bases unmatched: 3. Written as DNA, the CDR3 is TGTGCCAGCAGTGACTCGCCGACTAGCGGGGGAGAGACCCAGTACTTC. Encoded protein: CASSDSPTSGGETQYF.

J is TRBJ2-7 and V is TRBV19, with 12 bases lining up with TRBD1. The CDR3 sequence is 16 residues long. Per the germline V gene, CDR1 is LNHDA and CDR2 is SQIVND (reference sequence). V dropped 5 bases and J dropped 3; count of bases not matched to a gene: 8. The DNA for the CDR3 is TGTGCCAGTAGTGTCTCCGGGACAGGGGGCTTCTACGAGCAGTACTTC. This codes for CASSVSGTGGFYEQYF. The variable domain in full, completed from reference TRBV19 and TRBJ2-7, reads DGGITQSPKYLFRKEGQNVTLSCEQNLNHDAMYWYRQDPGQGLRLIYYSQIVNDFQKGDIAEGYSVSREKKESFPLTVTSAQKNPTAFYLCASSVSGTGGFYEQYFGPGTRLTVT.

This clone was seen only once. This CDR3 reads CASSIVPGTGNTEAFF. CDR3 DNA: TGTGCCAGTAGTATAGTCCCCGGGACAGGGAACACTGAAGCTTTCTTT. V gene TRBV19 combines with J gene TRBJ1-1; 8 nucleotides align to TRBD1. CDR1 is LNHDA and CDR2 is SQIVND in the germline V gene (reference sequence). The CDR3 is 16 amino acids. The J segment lost 1 base and the V segment lost 1 base, leaving 5 bases of the junction unmatched.

The V call is TRBV30, the J call TRBJ1-2, with no clear D. CDR1 is GTSNPN, CDR2 SVGIG, per germline (reference sequence). Trimming shortened V by 1 base and J by 4 bases, and 16 bases separated the two germline ends. This CDR3 is built from 15 residues. The CDR3 nucleotides read TGTGCCTGGAGTGGATCAGGCGCAGTGAGCTATGGCTACACCTTC. It specifies CAWSGSGAVSYGYTF.

The gene calls are TRBV20-1 and TRBJ2-1; D not resolved. The CDR3 loop spans 11 amino acids. Per the germline V gene, CDR1 is DFQATT and CDR2 is SNEGSKA (reference sequence). The CDR3 DNA is TGCAGCCGCCCAGGTTACAATGAGCAGTTCTTC. Protein sequence: CSRPGYNEQFF.

The rearrangement links TRBV3-1 (or the pseudogene TRBV3-2) to TRBJ2-5; TRBD1 might be the D (5 bases). The CDR3 covers 15 residues. Trimming removed 0 bases at V and 5 bases at J, with 13 bases between. Germline V gene data show CDR1 as LGHDT and CDR2 as YNNKEL (reference sequence). CDR3 sequence reads: CASSQDIQGFETQYF. CDR3 nucleotide sequence: TGTGCCAGCAGCCAAGATATCCAGGGTTTCGAGACCCAGTACTTC.

This chain joins TRBV27 and TRBJ2-7, with a tentative D call TRBD2 (6 bases). This CDR3 region has 14 residues. Per the germline V gene, CDR1 is MNHEY and CDR2 is SMNVEV (reference sequence). The V and J ends lost 2 bases and 3 bases respectively, with 11 bases between them. The CDR3 protein is CASSLDAGNYEQYF. The DNA for the CDR3 is TGTGCCAGCAGTTTAGATGCGGGAAACTACGAGCAGTACTTC.

The rearrangement joins TRBV29-1 to TRBJ2-7; 12 bases fit TRBD1. Germline-derived CDR1 and CDR2 are SQVTM and ANQGSEA. The V and J ends lost 4 bases and 5 bases, in that order; junction bases with no gene match: 3. This CDR3 is 13 amino acids long. Written as DNA, the CDR3 is TGCAGCGTTGGAGGGACAGGGGGCAACGAGCAGTACTTC. Translated, it gives CSVGGTGGNEQYF.